This T cell receptor (beta chain) was sequenced in a study of vaccination effects on CD4 cells after COVID-19. Worth noting for this clone: The antigen is undetermined.

Notes on the study in general: The study dataset contains few convalescent patients and includes no early post-infection timepoints.

Produced via immunoSEQ multiplex PCR; TCRdb's table is partial and in-frame only. Among approximately 26,000 clones listed, about 75% were seen once. The V and J ends lost 5 bases and 3 bases, in that order; junction bases with no gene match: 4. CDR3 length: 14 amino acids. Germline CDR1 reads MNHNY; CDR2 reads SVGAGI (reference sequence). Antigen-specific CD4+ T cells expanded by the ViraFEST assay with viral peptide pools were then sequenced. Following culture for ten to eleven days, CD4+ T cells were isolated. This individual tested PCR-positive for SARS-CoV-2 infection between March and December 2020. On days 3 and 7, fresh IL-2 medium replaced half the medium.

This clonotype originated in a human donor who had a prior SARS-CoV-2 infection. This chain joins TRBV6-6 and TRBJ2-7; 10 nucleotides agree with TRBD1. The sample here was CD4+ T cells from PBMCs cultured with SARS-CoV-2 spike peptides, taken before COVID-19 vaccination. For the CDR3, the DNA is TGTGCCAGCAGTCATCGGACAGGGGGCTACGAGCAGTACTTC. Protein sequence: CASSHRTGGYEQYF.